The 10 T cell receptor beta chains presented below share a single source sample, sequenced in a study of shared clonotypes between healthy human individuals (TCRdb year 2020). The method behind the library was the immunoSEQ multiplex PCR assay. Not all clones reach the TCRdb copy of this immuneACCESS table, which keeps in-frame sequences only. Checked studies attribute under half of the gap to unresolved V genes and leave the rest unexplained. In this sample the table shows some 980,000 clones, around three quarters of which occur a single time. The ten largest make up roughly 1.5% of the sample. Sequenced material: memory CD4+ T cells sorted from blood. This specimen's cell subset or site label, per the study, means: CD45RA-negative fraction. Source of these receptors: a man aged 18-30 years in good health.

V usage is TRBV6-1 and J usage is TRBJ2-6; D unresolved. Germline-derived CDR1 and CDR2 are MNHNS and SASEGT. V shed 1 base and J shed 0 bases, with 13 bases lying between them. The CDR3 covers 18 residues. CDR3 amino acids: CASSEEARRNSGANVLTF. The CDR3 DNA reads TGTGCCAGCAGTGAAGAGGCCAGGCGCAACTCTGGGGCCAACGTCCTGACTTTC.

The chain links TRBV5-6 to TRBJ1-2; D is ambiguous. The ends were cut back, 1 base at V and 2 bases at J, with 3 bases in the middle. Germline V CDR1 and CDR2: SGHDT, YYEEEE. This CDR3 region has 12 residues. The CDR3 DNA reads TGTGCCAGCAGCTTGTTGAACTATGGCTACACCTTC. Its translation is CASSLLNYGYTF.

The chain has TRBV15 and TRBJ2-3; a weak D match, TRBD1 (6 bases). This CDR3 region has 13 residues. Trimming took 8 bases from V and 3 from J, leaving 12 bases between them. From germline, CDR1 is LNHNV and CDR2 YYDKDF (reference sequence). This CDR3 is CATGTPNTDTQYF. CDR3 bases: TGTGCCACCGGGACACCAAATACAGATACGCAGTATTTT.

Details on this clone: Other DNA sequences in this specimen translate into the identical CDR3. The genes are TRBV5-4 and TRBJ1-2; D is undetermined. Germline CDR1 SGHNT, CDR2 YYREEE (reference sequence). With 3 bases removed from V and 5 bases from J, the gap between germline ends came to 11 bases. This CDR3 is 13 amino acids long. The CDR3 nucleotides read TGTGCCAGCAGCTCGGACGGGCTGTATGGCTACACCTTC. It yields the protein CASSSDGLYGYTF.

This clone was observed a handful of times. The rearrangement uses TRBV30 and TRBJ2-7; 12 nucleotides agree with TRBD1. Unmatched junction bases numbered 1, after V lost 5 bases and J lost 2 bases. The CDR3 consists of 13 residues. Germline loops: CDR1 GTSNPN, CDR2 SVGIG (reference sequence). As DNA, the CDR3 is TGTGCCTGGGGGACAGGGGGCCCCTACGAGCAGTACTTC. Protein sequence: CAWGTGGPYEQYF.

The chain links TRBV19 to TRBJ1-2; D remains unclear. CDR1 and CDR2 from the germline V gene are LNHDA and SQIVND (reference sequence). CDR3 length equals 14 residues. V lost 0 bases and J lost 4, with 9 bases in between. As DNA, the CDR3 is TGTGCCAGTAGTATAGATCCCAGGATCTATGGCTACACCTTC. Encoded protein: CASSIDPRIYGYTF.

To note about this clone: One base away lies a much larger clone, so this may be a sequencing read error. V gene TRBV30 combines with J gene TRBJ2-7; 7 bases agree with TRBD1. J gave up 2 bases and V 6 bases, and 1 base lay outside the gene matches. Germline values: CDR1 GTSNPN, CDR2 SVGIG (reference sequence). This CDR3 is built from 11 residues. This CDR3 reads CACGTAYEQYF. The DNA for the CDR3 is TGTGCCTGCGGGACAGCCTACGAGCAGTACTTC.

DNA for the CDR3: TGTGCCAGCAGCGTAGGACTAGCGAAAGAGACCCAGTACTTC. Translated: CASSVGLAKETQYF. The chain has TRBV7-2 and TRBJ2-5, with 9 bases identical to TRBD2. The junction had 4 bases not matched to a gene; V was cut back by 5 bases and J by 3 bases. Germline V CDR1 and CDR2: SGHTA, FQGNSA. This CDR3 region has 14 residues. Looking up the rest from reference TRBV7-2 and TRBJ2-5 gives the full variable domain: GAGVSQSPSNKVTEKGKDVELRCDPISGHTALYWYRQSLGQGLEFLIYFQGNSAPDKSGLPSDRFSAERTGGSVSTLTIQRTQQEDSAVYLCASSVGLAKETQYFGPGTRLLVL.

In this sample, this clone turned up a few times. The chain recombines TRBV29-1 with TRBJ1-3; D call uncertain. Deletions cut 4 bases from V and 2 bases from J, with 6 bases between. Germline assignment: CDR1 SQVTM and CDR2 ANQGSEA. The CDR3 is 12 amino acids. This CDR3 is CSVVLPGNTIYF. DNA for the CDR3: TGCAGCGTTGTGCTCCCTGGAAACACCATATATTTT.

The rearrangement uses TRBV27 and TRBJ1-5; no clear D. V was shortened by 4 bases and J by 2 bases, with 12 bases between the two germline ends. Germline loops: CDR1 MNHEY, CDR2 SMNVEV (reference sequence). This CDR3 spans 15 amino acids. The CDR3 protein is CASSSSKQGNQPQHF. The CDR3 DNA is TGTGCCAGCAGTTCAAGTAAGCAGGGCAATCAGCCCCAGCATTTT.